This TCR beta chain was sequenced for a study of blood T cell repertoires in COVID-19. Study overall: Specimens from acute and convalescent COVID-19 originated in the United States, Italy and Spain. T cells, B-cell-depleted T cells, or PBMCs provided the cDNA or gDNA that served as material.

This clone was counted between two and nine times. The CDR3 consists of 16 residues. The V and J ends lost 3 bases and 0 bases respectively, with 12 bases between them. Per the germline V gene, CDR1 is DFQATT and CDR2 is SNEGSKA (reference sequence). In the original processing: Reference gene primer amplification gave nucleated cell count estimates. Some clones are missing from TCRdb's copy, which holds only in-frame ones; the method was immunoSEQ multiplex PCR. The D gene and trimming were derived from the DNA, and the V and J assignments and clone size from that table. Among just under 300,000 clones listed, about 87% were seen once.

The chain carries TRBV20-1 and TRBJ1-6; D is possibly TRBD1 (6 bases). The clonotype comes from a man between 65 and 80 years old with acute or convalescent COVID-19. The sequencing sample was made of peripheral blood. The CDR3 protein is CSASPGQNSYNSPLHF. CDR3 coding DNA: TGCAGTGCTAGTCCCGGACAGAACTCCTATAATTCACCCCTCCACTTT.